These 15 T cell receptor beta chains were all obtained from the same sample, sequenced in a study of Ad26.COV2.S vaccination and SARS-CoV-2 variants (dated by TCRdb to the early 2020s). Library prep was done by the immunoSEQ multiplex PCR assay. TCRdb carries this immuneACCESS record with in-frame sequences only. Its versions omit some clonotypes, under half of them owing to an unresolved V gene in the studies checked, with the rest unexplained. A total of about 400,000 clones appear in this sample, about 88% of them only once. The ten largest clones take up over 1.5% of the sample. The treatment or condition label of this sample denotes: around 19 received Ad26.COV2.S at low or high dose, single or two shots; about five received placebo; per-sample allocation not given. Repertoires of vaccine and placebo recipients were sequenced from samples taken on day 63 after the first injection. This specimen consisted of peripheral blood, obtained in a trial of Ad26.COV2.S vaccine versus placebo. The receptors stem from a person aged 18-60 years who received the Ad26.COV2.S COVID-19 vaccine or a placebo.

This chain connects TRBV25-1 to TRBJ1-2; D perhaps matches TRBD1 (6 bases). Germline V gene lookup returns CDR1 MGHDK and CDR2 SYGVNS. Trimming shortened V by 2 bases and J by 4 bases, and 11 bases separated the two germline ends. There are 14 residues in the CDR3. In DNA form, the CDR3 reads TGTGCCAGCAGTGAACTGGGACAACGCTATGGCTACACCTTC. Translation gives CASSELGQRYGYTF.

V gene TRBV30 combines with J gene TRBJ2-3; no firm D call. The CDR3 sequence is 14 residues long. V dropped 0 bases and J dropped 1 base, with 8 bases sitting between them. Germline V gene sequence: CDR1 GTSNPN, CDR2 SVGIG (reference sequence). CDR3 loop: CAWSVPTGTDTQYF. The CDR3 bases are TGTGCCTGGAGTGTACCAACCGGCACAGATACGCAGTATTTT.

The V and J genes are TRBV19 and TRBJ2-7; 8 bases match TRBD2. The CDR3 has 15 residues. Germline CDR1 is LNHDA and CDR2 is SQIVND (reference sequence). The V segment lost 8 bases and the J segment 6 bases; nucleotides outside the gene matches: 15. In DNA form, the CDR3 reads TGTGCCAGTGGAGTCGGAGCGGGAGCTGAACGCGAGCAGTACTTC. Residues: CASGVGAGAEREQYF.

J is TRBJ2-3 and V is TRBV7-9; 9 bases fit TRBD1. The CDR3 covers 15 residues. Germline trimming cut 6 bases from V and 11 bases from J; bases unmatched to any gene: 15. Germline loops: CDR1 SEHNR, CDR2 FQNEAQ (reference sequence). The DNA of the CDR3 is TGTGCCAGCAGACCTTCCGGGACAGGGAGCCGTGGGCAGTATTTT. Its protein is CASRPSGTGSRGQYF.

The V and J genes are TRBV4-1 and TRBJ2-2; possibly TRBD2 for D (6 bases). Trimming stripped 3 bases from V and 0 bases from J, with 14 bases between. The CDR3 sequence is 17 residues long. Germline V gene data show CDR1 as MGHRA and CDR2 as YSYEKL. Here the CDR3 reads CASSQALSGSNTGELFF. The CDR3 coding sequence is TGCGCCAGCAGCCAGGCGCTTAGCGGATCGAACACCGGGGAGCTGTTTTTT.

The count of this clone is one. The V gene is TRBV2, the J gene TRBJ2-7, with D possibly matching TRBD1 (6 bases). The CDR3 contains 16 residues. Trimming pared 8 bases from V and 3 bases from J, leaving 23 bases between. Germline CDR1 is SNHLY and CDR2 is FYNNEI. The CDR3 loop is CASFPVRDKKGYEQYF. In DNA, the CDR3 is TGTGCCAGCTTCCCGGTCCGGGACAAAAAGGGCTACGAGCAGTACTTC. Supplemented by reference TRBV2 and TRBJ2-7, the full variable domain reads EPEVTQTPSHQVTQMGQEVILRCVPISNHLYFYWYRQILGQKVEFLVSFYNNEISEKSEIFDDQFSVERPDGSNFTLKIRSTKLEDSAMYFCASFPVRDKKGYEQYFGPGTRLTVT.

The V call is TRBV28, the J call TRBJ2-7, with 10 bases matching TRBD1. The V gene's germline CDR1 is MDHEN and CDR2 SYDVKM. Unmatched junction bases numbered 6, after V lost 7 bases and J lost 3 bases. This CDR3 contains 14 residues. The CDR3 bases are TGTGCCAGCATCCCGGGACAGGGGAACTACGAGCAGTACTTC. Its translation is CASIPGQGNYEQYF.

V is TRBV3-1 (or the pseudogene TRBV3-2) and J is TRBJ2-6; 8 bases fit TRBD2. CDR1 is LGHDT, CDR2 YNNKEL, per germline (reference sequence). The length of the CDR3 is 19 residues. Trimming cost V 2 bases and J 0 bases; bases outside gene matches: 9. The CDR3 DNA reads TGTGCCAGCAGCCAAATGGTAGCCAGCGGGAGCTCTGGGGCCAACGTCCTGACTTTC. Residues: CASSQMVASGSSGANVLTF.

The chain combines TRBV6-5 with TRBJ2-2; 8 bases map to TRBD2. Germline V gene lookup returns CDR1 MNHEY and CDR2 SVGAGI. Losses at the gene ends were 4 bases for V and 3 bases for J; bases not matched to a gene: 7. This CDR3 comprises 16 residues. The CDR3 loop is CASSSPGGGYTGELFF. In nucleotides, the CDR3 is TGTGCCAGCAGTTCCCCCGGGGGGGGATACACCGGGGAGCTGTTTTTT.

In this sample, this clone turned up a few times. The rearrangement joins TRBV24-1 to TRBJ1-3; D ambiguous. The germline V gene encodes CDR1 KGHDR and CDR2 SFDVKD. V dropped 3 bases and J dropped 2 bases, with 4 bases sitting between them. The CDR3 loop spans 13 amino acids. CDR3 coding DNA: TGTGCCACCAGTGATAACACTGGAAACACCATATATTTT. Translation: CATSDNTGNTIYF.

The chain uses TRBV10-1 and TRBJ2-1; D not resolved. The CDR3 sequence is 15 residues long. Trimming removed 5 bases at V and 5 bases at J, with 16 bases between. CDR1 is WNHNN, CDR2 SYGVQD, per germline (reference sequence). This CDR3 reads CASSPGPLLNNEQFF. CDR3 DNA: TGCGCCAGCAGTCCGGGCCCGCTACTAAACAATGAGCAGTTCTTC.

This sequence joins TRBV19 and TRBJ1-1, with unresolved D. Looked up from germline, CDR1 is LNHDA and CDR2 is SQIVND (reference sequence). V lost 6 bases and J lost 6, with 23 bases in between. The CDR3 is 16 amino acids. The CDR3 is CASRVRENTGPAEAFF. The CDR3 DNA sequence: TGTGCCAGTAGGGTCCGGGAAAACACGGGCCCAGCTGAAGCTTTCTTT. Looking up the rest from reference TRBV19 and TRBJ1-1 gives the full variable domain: DGGITQSPKYLFRKEGQNVTLSCEQNLNHDAMYWYRQDPGQGLRLIYYSQIVNDFQKGDIAEGYSVSREKKESFPLTVTSAQKNPTAFYLCASRVRENTGPAEAFFGQGTRLTVV.

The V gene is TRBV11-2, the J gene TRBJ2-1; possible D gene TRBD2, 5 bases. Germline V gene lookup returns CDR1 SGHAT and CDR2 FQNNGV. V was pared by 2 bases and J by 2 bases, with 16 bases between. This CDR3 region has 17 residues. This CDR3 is CASSLPFPRVPYNEQFF. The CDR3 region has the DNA TGTGCCAGCAGCTTACCTTTCCCGAGGGTCCCCTACAATGAGCAGTTCTTC.

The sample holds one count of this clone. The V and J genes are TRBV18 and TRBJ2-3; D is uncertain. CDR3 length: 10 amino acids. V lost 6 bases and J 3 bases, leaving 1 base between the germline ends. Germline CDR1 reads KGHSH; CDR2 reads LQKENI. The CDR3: CASSTDTQYF. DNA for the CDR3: TGTGCCAGCTCGACAGATACGCAGTATTTT.

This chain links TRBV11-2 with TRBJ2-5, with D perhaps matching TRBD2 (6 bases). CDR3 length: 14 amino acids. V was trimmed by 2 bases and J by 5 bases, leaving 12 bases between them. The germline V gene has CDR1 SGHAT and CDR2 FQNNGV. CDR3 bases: TGTGCCAGCAGCTTATATGGGACTCCCGAGACCCAGTACTTC. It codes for CASSLYGTPETQYF.